Presented here are 26 T cell receptor beta chains from one specimen sequenced in a study of PD-1 blockade in classical Hodgkin lymphoma. Exposure to brentuximab vedotin varied, and each patient had relapsed following autologous stem cell transplantation. Clones were sequenced by immunoSEQ multiplex PCR, and TCRdb holds only the in-frame ones, with some missing. The sample shows some 46,000 clones, about 78% of them seen only once. The input for sequencing was peripheral blood mononuclear cells (PBMCs), taken before the second cycle of nivolumab. These receptors were obtained from a human donor with classical Hodgkin lymphoma.

The chain joins TRBV6-5 to TRBJ1-2; D not certain. CDR1 and CDR2 (germline): MNHEY, SVGAGI. The V gene lost 5 bases and the J gene lost 1 base, with 8 bases spanning the gap. The CDR3 has 13 residues. CDR3 DNA sequence: TGTGCCAGCAGTCCCTTTAATAACTATGGCTACACCTTC. Its protein is CASSPFNNYGYTF.

The chain combines TRBV6-1 with TRBJ1-1; D call uncertain. From germline, CDR1 is MNHNS and CDR2 SASEGT. V gave up 0 bases and J gave up 10 bases, with 15 bases separating them. The CDR3 has 14 residues. CDR3 coding DNA: TGTGCCAGCAGTGAAGCAACGTCCTATGCTGGAGCTTTCTTT. Translating it yields CASSEATSYAGAFF.

This clone came up many times. This chain uses TRBV7-6 with TRBJ1-5; a weak D match, TRBD1 (5 bases). The CDR3 covers 14 residues. V was cut by 5 bases and J by 8 bases, with 16 bases left in between. The V gene's germline CDR1 is SGHVS and CDR2 FNYEAQ. This chain's CDR3 is CASSLFTGGEPQHF. The CDR3 nucleotides read TGTGCCAGCAGCCTCTTCACCGGGGGGGAGCCCCAGCATTTT.

The genes are TRBV28 and TRBJ1-1; D call uncertain. Trimming pared 2 bases from V and 9 bases from J, leaving 10 bases between. CDR3 size: 12 residues. The germline CDR1 and CDR2 sequences are MDHEN and SYDVKM. Here the CDR3 DNA reads TGTGCCAGCAGTTTAGTAACAAGGAAAGCTTTCTTT. It specifies CASSLVTRKAFF.

By proportion, this clone is medium-sized. The genes are TRBV2 and TRBJ2-2; TRBD2 aligns across 8 bases. The CDR3 runs to 17 residues. V lost 1 base and J lost 4; bases outside the gene matches: 8. Germline V gives CDR1 SNHLY, CDR2 FYNNEI. CDR3 region: CASSEVPAGDSTGELFF. The CDR3 nucleotides are TGTGCCAGCAGTGAAGTACCAGCGGGAGACTCCACCGGGGAGCTGTTTTTT.

This CDR3 reads CASSEDGTGGIYGYTF. CDR3 bases: TGTGCCAGCAGTGAAGATGGGACAGGGGGAATCTATGGCTACACCTTC. V usage is TRBV6-1 and J usage is TRBJ1-2, with 11 bases lining up with TRBD1. Germline CDR1 MNHNS, CDR2 SASEGT. V gave up 1 base and J gave up 4 bases; unmatched junction bases: 5. The CDR3 is 16 amino acids.

This sequence joins TRBV5-1 and TRBJ2-3; D ambiguous. V lost 1 base, J lost 0 bases, and 15 bases lay in between. The CDR3 length is 17 residues. Germline-derived CDR1 and CDR2 are SGHRS and YFSETQ. The CDR3 spells CASSLRGSQTSTDTQYF. The CDR3 DNA follows: TGCGCCAGCAGCTTGCGTGGCAGCCAAACTAGCACAGATACGCAGTATTTT.

The V call is TRBV4-2, the J call TRBJ1-4; 7 bases are shared with TRBD1. This CDR3 is built from 13 residues. Germline CDR1 reads LGHNA; CDR2 reads YNFKEQ. The trim removed 5 bases at V and 5 bases at J, leaving 2 bases unmatched. The chain's CDR3 is CASSTTGNEKLFF. The CDR3, as DNA: TGTGCCAGCAGCACGACAGGGAATGAAAAACTGTTTTTT.

The genes are TRBV9 and TRBJ2-7; D gene unclear. Germline V gene lookup returns CDR1 SGDLS and CDR2 YYNGEE. The CDR3 is 13 amino acids. V was cut by 2 bases and J by 2 bases, with 8 bases left in between. In nucleotides, the CDR3 is TGTGCCAGCAGCGTGTCACCTACCTACGAGCAGTACTTC. This gives the protein CASSVSPTYEQYF.

In this sample, this clone turned up a few times. The V call is TRBV9, the J call TRBJ1-3; 9 nucleotides match TRBD1. Germline loops: CDR1 SGDLS, CDR2 YYNGEE. Losses at the gene ends were 0 bases for V and 6 bases for J; bases not matched to a gene: 4. The CDR3 runs to 15 residues. CDR3 coding DNA: TGTGCCAGCAGCGTAGAACAGGGGGCAGAAAACACCATATATTTT. Amino acids: CASSVEQGAENTIYF.

The table lists this clone with a few counts. J is TRBJ1-6 and V is TRBV4-3; D ambiguous. V shed 0 bases and J shed 8 bases, with 8 bases lying between them. The germline V gene encodes CDR1 LGHNA and CDR2 YSLEER. The CDR3 runs to 14 residues. CDR3 residues: CASSQDLADSPLHF. CDR3 bases: TGCGCCAGCAGCCAAGATTTAGCGGATTCACCCCTCCACTTT.

This clone has just one count. The chain is built from TRBV5-4 and TRBJ2-2; TRBD2 aligns across 12 bases. Germline V gene sequence: CDR1 SGHNT, CDR2 YYREEE (reference sequence). The V gene end was trimmed by 2 bases and the J gene end by 6 bases; junction bases not matched to a gene: 8. There are 17 residues in the CDR3. CDR3: CASSLLAGGVLAGELFF. CDR3 DNA sequence: TGTGCCAGCAGCTTACTAGCGGGAGGAGTTTTAGCCGGGGAGCTGTTTTTT.

The J gene is TRBJ2-1, the V gene TRBV7-3, with 8 positions matching TRBD1. J lost 6 bases, V lost 6 bases, and 4 bases had no gene match. In germline, CDR1 is SGHTA, CDR2 FQGTGA. CDR3 length: 13 residues. The CDR3 DNA sequence: TGTGCCAGCAGGACCGGACAGGGCAATGAGCAGTTCTTC. Amino acids: CASRTGQGNEQFF.

The chain carries TRBV7-2 and TRBJ1-2; D is possibly TRBD1 (5 bases). Germline CDR1 reads SGHTA; CDR2 reads FQGNSA. Between the trimmed V and J ends, which lost 5 bases and 5 bases, there was a span of 12 bases. The CDR3 runs to 13 residues. The CDR3 DNA sequence: TGTGCCAGCAGCCCGCAGGGTTATTATGGCTACACCTTC. Protein sequence: CASSPQGYYGYTF.

This chain uses TRBV7-9 with TRBJ2-7, with D perhaps assigned TRBD1 or TRBD2 (5 bases each). Trimming removed 5 bases at V and 2 bases at J, with 10 bases between. The CDR3 sequence is 13 residues long. The germline CDR1 and CDR2 sequences are SEHNR and FQNEAQ (reference sequence). The CDR3 nucleotides are TGTGCCAGCAGCCCTAGGGGACCCTACGAGCAGTACTTC. This translates into CASSPRGPYEQYF.

V usage is TRBV19 and J usage is TRBJ1-2, with unresolved D. The CDR3 contains 13 residues. Germline CDR1 is LNHDA and CDR2 is SQIVND (reference sequence). The ends were cut back, 2 bases at V and 2 bases at J, with 6 bases in the middle. The CDR3 spells CASSILLNYGYTF. In DNA form, the CDR3 reads TGTGCCAGTAGTATACTACTAAACTATGGCTACACCTTC.

The J gene is TRBJ2-1, the V gene TRBV5-1, with 7 nucleotides matching TRBD2. V dropped 1 base and J dropped 9; count of bases not matched to a gene: 7. CDR3 length equals 14 residues. Germline values: CDR1 SGHRS, CDR2 YFSETQ. DNA of the CDR3: TGCGCCAGCAGCTTGAGCGGGATGAGGGTTGAGCAGTTCTTC. This translates into CASSLSGMRVEQFF.

The chain employs TRBV5-1 and TRBJ2-7, with 7 bases identical to TRBD2. The germline gives CDR1 SGHRS, CDR2 YFSETQ. V lost 4 bases and J lost 2; bases outside the gene matches: 12. The CDR3 length is 16 residues. CDR3 DNA sequence: TGCGCCAGCAGCCTACGACAGTCCGGGACTACCTACGAGCAGTACTTC. This encodes CASSLRQSGTTYEQYF.

The rearrangement joins TRBV5-1 to TRBJ2-1; no definite D call. With 0 bases removed from V and 7 bases from J, the gap between germline ends came to 11 bases. Germline CDR1 is SGHRS and CDR2 is YFSETQ. This CDR3 is built from 14 residues. This CDR3 reads CASSLESWGNEQFF. DNA for the CDR3: TGCGCCAGCAGCTTGGAAAGCTGGGGTAATGAGCAGTTCTTC.

This chain joins TRBV27 and TRBJ1-1; the D is unclear. Trimming took 7 bases from V and 6 from J, leaving 24 bases between them. Germline V lookup: CDR1 MNHEY, CDR2 SMNVEV (reference sequence). The CDR3 spans 16 residues. This CDR3 is CASILTPGRLGSEAFF. CDR3 nucleotides: TGTGCCAGCATCCTCACTCCTGGCAGGTTGGGCTCTGAAGCTTTCTTT.

This sequence joins TRBV27 and TRBJ2-7; 9 positions match TRBD2. The CDR3 consists of 15 residues. V lost 2 bases and J lost 7; bases outside the gene matches: 9. Germline V lookup: CDR1 MNHEY, CDR2 SMNVEV (reference sequence). The CDR3 region has the DNA TGTGCCAGCAGTTTAAGGGCGGGGGGGGCCTGGGAGCAGTACTTC. It codes for CASSLRAGGAWEQYF.

The V gene is TRBV28, the J gene TRBJ1-1; 11 bases align to TRBD1. The CDR3 has 14 amino acids. J was trimmed by 7 bases and V by 7 bases; bases with no gene match: 8. Per the germline V gene, CDR1 is MDHEN and CDR2 is SYDVKM. The DNA of the CDR3 is TGTGCCAGCATCTGGACAGGGGGCGCGGGTGAAGCTTTCTTT. Translating it yields CASIWTGGAGEAFF.

This chain joins TRBV19 and TRBJ2-5; a possible D gene is TRBD1 (5 bases). Trimming shortened V by 5 bases and J by 7 bases, and 14 bases separated the two germline ends. Germline values: CDR1 LNHDA, CDR2 SQIVND (reference sequence). This CDR3 is built from 13 residues. The CDR3 coding sequence is TGTGCCAGTAGTGTCCGGACCCAGGGGACCCAGTACTTC. Residues: CASSVRTQGTQYF.

V usage is TRBV5-1 and J usage is TRBJ2-3; tentative D call: TRBD2 (7 bases). The CDR3 runs to 15 residues. Deletions cut 6 bases from V and 0 bases from J, with 14 bases between. Germline V gives CDR1 SGHRS, CDR2 YFSETQ. The CDR3 bases are TGCGCCAGCACCCGGGGGGCCTCTAGCACAGATACGCAGTATTTT. Translated: CASTRGASSTDTQYF.

V is TRBV19 and J is TRBJ1-5; the D gene is possibly TRBD1 (5 bases). CDR1 is LNHDA, CDR2 SQIVND, per germline (reference sequence). Trimming took 5 bases from V and 0 from J, leaving 11 bases between them. The CDR3 loop spans 15 amino acids. CDR3 nucleotide sequence: TGTGCCAGTAGTTCGAGACAGCATAGCAATCAGCCCCAGCATTTT. Amino acid sequence: CASSSRQHSNQPQHF.

This clone was seen a single time. The J gene is TRBJ1-2, the V gene TRBV2; D possibly corresponds to TRBD1 (5 bases). There are 13 residues in the CDR3. Germline V CDR1 and CDR2: SNHLY, FYNNEI. Trimming removed 6 bases at V and 1 base at J, with 9 bases between. The CDR3 DNA reads TGTGCCAGCAGCCCGACAGATAACTATGGCTACACCTTC. Translated, it gives CASSPTDNYGYTF. The entire variable domain, with the rest obtained from reference TRBV2 and TRBJ1-2, is as follows: EPEVTQTPSHQVTQMGQEVILRCVPISNHLYFYWYRQILGQKVEFLVSFYNNEISEKSEIFDDQFSVERPDGSNFTLKIRSTKLEDSAMYFCASSPTDNYGYTFGSGTRLTVV.